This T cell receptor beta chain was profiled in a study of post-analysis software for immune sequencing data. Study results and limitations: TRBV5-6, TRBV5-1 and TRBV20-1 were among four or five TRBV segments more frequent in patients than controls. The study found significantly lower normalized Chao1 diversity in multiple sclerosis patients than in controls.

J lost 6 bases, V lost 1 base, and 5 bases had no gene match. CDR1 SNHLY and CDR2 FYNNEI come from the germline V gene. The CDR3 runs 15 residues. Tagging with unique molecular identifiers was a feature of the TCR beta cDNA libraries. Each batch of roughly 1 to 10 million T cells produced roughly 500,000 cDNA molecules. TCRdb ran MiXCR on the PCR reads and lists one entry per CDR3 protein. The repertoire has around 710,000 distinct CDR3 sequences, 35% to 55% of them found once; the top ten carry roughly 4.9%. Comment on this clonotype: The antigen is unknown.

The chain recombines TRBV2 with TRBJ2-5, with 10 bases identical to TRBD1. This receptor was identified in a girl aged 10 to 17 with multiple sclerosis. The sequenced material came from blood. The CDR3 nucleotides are TGTGCCAGCAGTGAAGAGACAGGGGGCGGAAAGACCCAGTACTTC. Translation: CASSEETGGGKTQYF. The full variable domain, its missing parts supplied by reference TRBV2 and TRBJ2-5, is EPEVTQTPSHQVTQMGQEVILRCVPISNHLYFYWYRQILGQKVEFLVSFYNNEISEKSEIFDDQFSVERPDGSNFTLKIRSTKLEDSAMYFCASSEETGGGKTQYFGPGTRLLVL.